This TCR beta chain appears in the sequencing data of a study of identical twins. Germline CDR1 MNHNY, CDR2 SVGAGI (reference sequence). V lost 5 bases and J 5 bases, leaving 13 bases between the germline ends. This CDR3 is built from 13 residues. Study-wide results and caveats: For out-of-frame beta sequences, excess twin sharing was weaker. Partly confounded zero-insertion analyses could result from invariant MAIT and iNKT cells. Beta clonotypes that were abundant in cord blood contained fewer insertions, a pattern absent from memory repertoires.

TCRdb passed the 5' RACE reads through MiXCR, listing each CDR3 protein once. The sample has a few hundred thousand distinct CDR3 sequences, more than 8% seen once. As regards this clonotype: The antigen is not known.

The data also belong to a second study, concerning yellow fever vaccine responses in identical twins.

The source material was CD8+ T cells sorted from blood. The receptor was isolated from a woman aged 18-30 years in good health. The V gene is TRBV6-6, the J gene TRBJ2-7; D may correspond to TRBD1 or TRBD2 (5 bases each). The CDR3 region is CASSPGPSNEQYF. CDR3 DNA sequence: TGTGCCAGCAGTCCGGGACCGAGCAACGAGCAGTACTTC.